Following are 32 T cell receptor beta chains from one sample sequenced in a study of response to subunit inactivated influenza vaccine. TCRdb ran MiXCR on the RT-PCR reads and lists one entry per CDR3 protein. The sample contains about 180,000 distinct CDR3 sequences, about 9% of which appear only once. This specimen was non-naive T cells sorted from PBMCs, taken on the day of vaccination. Every receptor here comes from a man aged 50 to 59 who received an inactivated influenza vaccine.

Ten or more counts support this clonotype. This chain joins TRBV11-2 and TRBJ2-7; unclear D gene. CDR3 length: 13 amino acids. Trimming stripped 1 base from V and 5 bases from J, with 9 bases between. CDR1 is SGHAT, CDR2 FQNNGV, per germline. The CDR3 bases are TGTGCCAGCAGCTTAGGTGGGCTGGACGAGCAGTACTTC. Amino acid sequence: CASSLGGLDEQYF.

This chain links TRBV4-3 with TRBJ2-7; D tentatively reads TRBD1 or TRBD2 (5 bases each). Germline CDR1 reads LGHNA; CDR2 reads YSLEER. The CDR3 has 15 residues. Between the trimmed V and J ends, which lost 6 bases and 3 bases, there was a span of 18 bases. The CDR3 sequence is CASSSGTDVRYEQYF. The CDR3 DNA sequence: TGCGCCAGCAGTTCCGGGACCGACGTCCGCTACGAGCAGTACTTC.

The chain couples TRBV29-1 to TRBJ1-1; D is undetermined. Germline V gene data show CDR1 as SQVTM and CDR2 as ANQGSEA. V was shortened by 5 bases and J by 1 base, with 14 bases between the two germline ends. The CDR3 consists of 14 residues. CDR3: CSVRRSFGNTEAFF. CDR3 DNA sequence: TGCAGCGTTAGACGTTCGTTCGGGAACACTGAAGCTTTCTTT.

V is TRBV6-1 and J is TRBJ2-3; D unclear. The V gene lost 8 bases and the J gene lost 1 base, with 13 bases spanning the gap. CDR1 is MNHNS and CDR2 is SASEGT in the germline V gene. The CDR3 has 14 residues. The CDR3 is CASVARAGTDTQYF. Written as DNA, the CDR3 is TGTGCCAGCGTCGCTAGAGCAGGCACAGATACGCAGTATTTT.

In this sample, this clonotype turned up a few times. This rearrangement joins TRBV27 to TRBJ2-1, with D possibly matching TRBD2 (5 bases). V was clipped by 2 bases and J by 6 bases, with 11 bases between them. The CDR3 totals 14 residues. CDR1 and CDR2 (germline): MNHEY, SMNVEV (reference sequence). CDR3 nucleotide sequence: TGTGCCAGCAGTTTACTGGCTAGCCGCAATGAGCAGTTCTTC. This gives the protein CASSLLASRNEQFF.

This clonotype came up a few times. The J gene is TRBJ2-1, the V gene TRBV7-6, with D possibly TRBD1 on 6 matching bases. V was clipped by 0 bases and J by 3 bases, with 12 bases between them. The CDR3 length is 16 residues. Germline CDR1 reads SGHVS; CDR2 reads FNYEAQ. CDR3: CASSLASSGDYNEQFF. For the CDR3, the DNA is TGTGCCAGCAGCTTAGCTTCGTCAGGGGACTACAATGAGCAGTTCTTC.

This chain joins TRBV4-3 and TRBJ2-7; no definite D call. The germline V gene encodes CDR1 LGHNA and CDR2 YSLEER. The V gene lost 0 bases and the J gene lost 0 bases, with 9 bases spanning the gap. The CDR3 sequence is 15 residues long. For the CDR3, the DNA is TGCGCCAGCAGCCAAGATCTGGGCCACTCCTACGAGCAGTACTTC. Residues: CASSQDLGHSYEQYF.

The table lists this clonotype with a few counts. The rearrangement uses TRBV7-8 and TRBJ1-1; D gene ambiguous. CDR1 is SGHVS, CDR2 FQNEAQ, per germline. The CDR3 extends over 11 amino acids. Deletions cut 1 base from V and 10 bases from J, with 7 bases between. The CDR3 nucleotides are TGTGCCAGCAGCTTAGACCGGCGAGCTTTCTTT. Translation gives CASSLDRRAFF.

This clonotype came up many times. Mismatch with germline at one junction end may stem from a read error. The gene calls are TRBV5-1 and TRBJ2-1; 9 bases align to TRBD2. Germline-derived CDR1 and CDR2 are SGHRS and YFSETQ. CDR3 size: 15 residues. The CDR3 spells CASSLSGSSYNEQFF. Written as DNA, the CDR3 is TGTGCCAGCAGCCTTAGCGGGAGCTCCTACAATGAGCAGTTCTTC. Complete variable domain (other parts from reference TRBV5-1 and TRBJ2-1): KAGVTQTPRYLIKTRGQQVTLSCSPISGHRSVSWYQQTPGQGLQFLFEYFSETQRNKGNFPGRFSGRQFSNSRSEMNVSTLELGDSALYLCASSLSGSSYNEQFFGPGTRLTVL.

The V gene is TRBV5-8, the J gene TRBJ2-5, with a tentative D call TRBD2 (5 bases). The CDR3 is 15 residues long. The germline V and J ends were trimmed by 3 bases and 2 bases, with 14 bases remaining between them. Germline CDR1 reads SGHTS; CDR2 reads YDEGEE. The CDR3 protein is CASSWPRSGQETQYF. CDR3 coding DNA: TGTGCCAGCAGCTGGCCCCGGTCGGGGCAAGAGACCCAGTACTTC. The full variable domain, its missing parts supplied by reference TRBV5-8 and TRBJ2-5, is EAGVTQSPTHLIKTRGQQATLRCSPISGHTSVYWYQQALGLGLQFLLWYDEGEERNRGNFPPRFSGRQFPNYSSELNVNALELEDSALYLCASSWPRSGQETQYFGPGTRLLVL.

The chain carries TRBV6-5 and TRBJ2-7; D remains unclear. The ends were cut back, 3 bases at V and 4 bases at J, with 13 bases in the middle. The CDR3 contains 14 residues. Germline CDR1 reads MNHEY; CDR2 reads SVGAGI. CDR3 sequence: CASSYRPEDYEQYF. Here the CDR3 DNA reads TGTGCCAGCAGTTATCGACCAGAGGATTACGAGCAGTACTTC.

The rearrangement joins TRBV7-2 to TRBJ2-3; 12 positions agree with TRBD2. V dropped 5 bases and J dropped 2; count of bases not matched to a gene: 5. The CDR3 loop spans 16 amino acids. Germline loops: CDR1 SGHTA, CDR2 FQGNSA. In DNA, the CDR3 is TGTGCCAGCAGCCGACTAGCGGGGGCACACACAGATACGCAGTATTTT. It is translated as CASSRLAGAHTDTQYF.

This chain links TRBV20-1 with TRBJ2-1, with TRBD2 identical over 7 bases. The V gene's germline CDR1 is DFQATT and CDR2 SNEGSKA (reference sequence). The CDR3 has 15 amino acids. V was pared by 2 bases and J by 2 bases, with 6 bases of the junction left unmatched. CDR3 bases: TGCAGTGCTAGACCCCCTAGCGGAACCTACAATGAGCAGTTCTTC. Encoded protein: CSARPPSGTYNEQFF.

This clonotype was found a few times. The chain recombines TRBV29-1 with TRBJ2-3; the D gene is possibly TRBD2 (6 bases). Germline V gives CDR1 SQVTM, CDR2 ANQGSEA. This CDR3 spans 14 amino acids. Trimming removed 3 bases from V and 0 bases from J, with 10 bases in between. The CDR3 here is CSVEGLPSTDTQYF. The CDR3 nucleotides read TGCAGCGTTGAGGGACTCCCGAGCACAGATACGCAGTATTTT.

This clonotype was seen more than once but under ten times. The rearrangement uses TRBV5-1 and TRBJ2-1; 8 bases are a match to TRBD2. This CDR3 region has 17 residues. V shed 3 bases and J 7 bases; nucleotides not matched to a gene: 15. The germline V gene has CDR1 SGHRS and CDR2 YFSETQ. DNA for the CDR3: TGCGCCAGCAGCTGGGGGGGGTTGGCTAGCGGGTCGAATGAGCAGTTCTTC. Protein sequence: CASSWGGLASGSNEQFF.

This clonotype was counted only a few times. The gene calls are TRBV15 and TRBJ1-5; possible D gene TRBD1, 6 bases. This CDR3 has 20 amino acids. Germline V CDR1 and CDR2: LNHNV, YYDKDF (reference sequence). Trimming removed 0 bases at V and 1 base at J, with 22 bases between. The CDR3 reads CATSRDRGDRIVVSNQPQHF. CDR3 DNA sequence: TGTGCCACCAGCAGAGATCGTGGAGACAGGATAGTAGTCAGCAATCAGCCCCAGCATTTT.

This clonotype has at least ten counts. The chain carries TRBV5-1 and TRBJ1-1; D is ambiguous. Germline CDR1 is SGHRS and CDR2 is YFSETQ. The CDR3 consists of 13 residues. Trimming shortened V by 5 bases and J by 3 bases, and 11 bases separated the two germline ends. CDR3 residues: CASRQDSYTEAFF. CDR3 DNA sequence: TGCGCCAGCAGGCAAGACTCCTACACTGAAGCTTTCTTT.

The chain links TRBV12-3 or TRBV12-4 to TRBJ1-4; D gene unclear. Trimming removed 3 bases from V and 8 bases from J, with 13 bases in between. This CDR3 is built from 14 residues. The CDR3 region is CASSLAGSGEKLFF. In DNA form, the CDR3 reads TGTGCCAGCAGTTTGGCCGGGAGCGGCGAAAAACTGTTTTTT.

This clonotype was seen a few times. This sequence joins TRBV7-2 and TRBJ2-3, with 13 bases lining up with TRBD2. This CDR3 spans 17 amino acids. CDR1 and CDR2 (germline): SGHTA, FQGNSA. Losses at the gene ends were 0 bases for V and 11 bases for J; bases not matched to a gene: 11. CDR3 sequence reads: CASSLAGLAGDGRGQYF. The CDR3 bases are TGTGCCAGCAGCTTAGCCGGACTAGCGGGGGACGGCCGTGGGCAGTATTTT.

J is TRBJ2-7 and V is TRBV12-3 or TRBV12-4; no clear D. There are 14 residues in the CDR3. Trimming left V 2 bases short and J 5 bases short, with 13 bases between. CDR3 region: CASSLLTKRDEQYF. The CDR3 nucleotides are TGTGCCAGCAGTTTATTAACCAAAAGGGACGAGCAGTACTTC.

This clonotype has a count of ten or more. The V gene is TRBV27, the J gene TRBJ2-7; D is possibly TRBD2 (6 bases). With 7 bases removed from V and 0 bases from J, the gap between germline ends came to 13 bases. Germline-derived CDR1 and CDR2 are MNHEY and SMNVEV (reference sequence). CDR3 length equals 14 residues. The CDR3 bases are TGTGCCAGCAAGGGAGCGGGTAGCTCCTACGAGCAGTACTTC. Translation: CASKGAGSSYEQYF.

This clonotype has ten or more counts. This chain joins TRBV5-5 and TRBJ1-5; a weak D match, TRBD1 (6 bases). The CDR3 consists of 16 residues. Trimming cost V 0 bases and J 6 bases, with 16 bases left between them. Germline V CDR1 and CDR2: SGHKS, YYEKEE (reference sequence). CDR3 sequence reads: CASSLGVGTIAQPQHF. In nucleotides, the CDR3 is TGTGCCAGCAGCTTGGGGGTAGGGACAATAGCTCAGCCCCAGCATTTT.

This clonotype was seen more than once but under ten times. The chain is built from TRBV14 and TRBJ2-2, with TRBD2 as a possible D gene (6 bases). CDR1 and CDR2 (germline): SGHDN, FVKESK. This CDR3 contains 13 residues. Trimming pared 6 bases from V and 5 bases from J, leaving 10 bases between. The CDR3 nucleotides are TGTGCCAGCAGACGAGGAGGGACCGGGGAGCTGTTTTTT. Its translation: CASRRGGTGELFF.

This clonotype was seen ten or more times. The chain combines TRBV7-2 with TRBJ2-7, with 8 bases fitting TRBD1. Looked up from germline, CDR1 is SGHTA and CDR2 is FQGNSA. The CDR3 extends over 15 amino acids. After removal of 2 bases from V and 2 bases from J, the junction contained 5 bases not matched to a gene. This CDR3 is CASSLQGAATYEQYF. The CDR3 region has the DNA TGTGCCAGCAGCTTACAGGGGGCGGCAACCTACGAGCAGTACTTC.

This clonotype was counted only a few times. The genes are TRBV5-6 and TRBJ2-5; the match to TRBD1 covers 10 bases. The CDR3 is 15 amino acids. From germline, CDR1 is SGHDT and CDR2 YYEEEE. Trimming took 4 bases from V and 5 from J; bases not matched to a gene: 8. This chain's CDR3 is CASSLWTGGGETQYF. In DNA form, the CDR3 reads TGTGCCAGCAGCCTTTGGACAGGGGGTGGGGAGACCCAGTACTTC.

This chain joins TRBV5-1 and TRBJ2-5; no definite D call. CDR1 is SGHRS and CDR2 is YFSETQ in the germline V gene. V lost 1 base and J lost 5, with 9 bases in between. The CDR3 has 13 residues. The CDR3 DNA reads TGCGCCAGCAGCTTGAGTACCCACGAGACCCAGTACTTC. The encoded protein is CASSLSTHETQYF.

This clonotype was counted a few times. The chain employs TRBV2 and TRBJ1-3, with D tentatively TRBD1 (6 bases). CDR1 is SNHLY and CDR2 is FYNNEI in the germline V gene. The length of the CDR3 is 12 residues. With 7 bases removed from V and 3 bases from J, the gap between germline ends came to 7 bases. CDR3 region: CASNRDGNTIYF. Here the CDR3 DNA reads TGTGCCAGCAACAGGGATGGAAACACCATATATTTT.

The J gene is TRBJ1-5, the V gene TRBV7-9; tentatively, D is TRBD1 (5 bases). Per germline, CDR1 SEHNR and CDR2 FQNEAQ (reference sequence). Between the trimmed V and J ends, which lost 2 bases and 4 bases, there was a span of 6 bases. The CDR3 length is 13 residues. The CDR3 region has the DNA TGTGCCAGCAGCTTATGGGGGAATCAGCCCCAGCATTTT. As protein: CASSLWGNQPQHF.

The table lists this clonotype with many counts. The CDR3 protein is CASSPSVGLGSLSDTQYF. The CDR3 DNA sequence: TGTGCCAGCAGCCCAAGCGTGGGCCTCGGGAGTCTCTCAGATACGCAGTATTTT. The V call is TRBV28, the J call TRBJ2-3; tentative D call: TRBD2 (6 bases). The length of the CDR3 is 18 residues. Germline CDR1 MDHEN, CDR2 SYDVKM. V gave up 6 bases and J gave up 4 bases, with 26 bases separating them.

This clonotype turned up a few times. The chain has TRBV28 and TRBJ1-4; D is possibly TRBD1 (5 bases). The CDR3 contains 19 residues. Germline V lookup: CDR1 MDHEN, CDR2 SYDVKM. Trimming removed 5 bases from V and 1 base from J, with 23 bases in between. The CDR3 loop reads CASSTTWDGRNGTNEKLFF. CDR3 bases: TGTGCCAGCAGTACTACCTGGGACGGACGGAATGGAACTAATGAAAAACTGTTTTTT.

The table lists this clonotype with a few counts. The gene calls are TRBV6-5 and TRBJ1-2; 10 bases agree with TRBD1. Germline-derived CDR1 and CDR2 are MNHEY and SVGAGI. V lost 2 bases, J lost 8 bases, and 2 bases stayed unmatched. The CDR3 has 13 amino acids. The CDR3: CASSYGQGGGYTF. Here the CDR3 DNA reads TGTGCCAGCAGTTACGGACAGGGGGGCGGCTACACCTTC.

This clonotype was counted many times. V is TRBV12-3 or TRBV12-4 and J is TRBJ2-2; 8 bases agree with TRBD2. The CDR3 spans 15 residues. V dropped 3 bases and J dropped 5; count of bases not matched to a gene: 5. The CDR3 sequence is CASSFGGGRTGELFF. Here the CDR3 DNA reads TGTGCCAGCAGTTTCGGCGGGGGGAGAACCGGGGAGCTGTTTTTT.